One and the same sample provided the 5 T cell receptor beta chains below, sequenced in a study of blood T cell repertoires in COVID-19. Produced via immunoSEQ multiplex PCR; TCRdb's table is partial and in-frame only. The sample consists of roughly 350,000 clones, about 90% of them appearing once. Sequencing was carried out using peripheral blood. Receptor source: a woman aged 18-30 years who had recovered from COVID-19.

Concerning this clone itself: Other nucleotide sequences from this sample produce the same CDR3. J is TRBJ2-2 and V is TRBV7-2, with a weak D call TRBD1 (6 bases). The CDR3 consists of 16 residues. With 1 base removed from V and 2 bases from J, the gap between germline ends came to 11 bases. The V gene's germline CDR1 is SGHTA and CDR2 FQGNSA. The CDR3 region is CASSLGGRGNTGELFF. CDR3 bases: TGTGCCAGCAGCTTAGGTGGCAGGGGTAACACCGGGGAGCTGTTTTTT. Supplemented by reference TRBV7-2 and TRBJ2-2, the full variable domain reads GAGVSQSPSNKVTEKGKDVELRCDPISGHTALYWYRQSLGQGLEFLIYFQGNSAPDKSGLPSDRFSAERTGGSVSTLTIQRTQQEDSAVYLCASSLGGRGNTGELFFGEGSRLTVL.

This sequence joins TRBV6-5 and TRBJ1-2; D gene ambiguous. V lost 7 bases to trimming and J lost 4 bases, with 19 bases between them. Germline V gene data show CDR1 as MNHEY and CDR2 as SVGAGI. The CDR3 is 15 residues long. CDR3: CASTSRGGSSYGYTF. The DNA of the CDR3 is TGTGCCAGCACCAGTAGAGGTGGGAGTTCCTATGGCTACACCTTC.

The chain couples TRBV19 to TRBJ2-1, with unresolved D. Trimming cost V 1 base and J 0 bases, with 7 bases left between them. CDR1 and CDR2 (germline): LNHDA, SQIVND (reference sequence). The CDR3 has 15 residues. Here the CDR3 DNA reads TGTGCCAGTAGTATAGCTGCCGGCTCCTACAATGAGCAGTTCTTC. Encoded protein: CASSIAAGSYNEQFF.

This chain links TRBV30 with TRBJ2-1; 9 nucleotides align to TRBD2. Germline V lookup: CDR1 GTSNPN, CDR2 SVGIG (reference sequence). The length of the CDR3 is 16 residues. The junction had 8 bases not matched to a gene; V was cut back by 0 bases and J by 5 bases. CDR3 DNA: TGTGCCTGGAGTGTCCGTTGGACTAGCGAGAACAATGAGCAGTTCTTC. This sequence encodes CAWSVRWTSENNEQFF.

The chain has TRBV11-2 and TRBJ1-6; TRBD1 matches at 8 bases. Germline V gives CDR1 SGHAT, CDR2 FQNNGV. The ends lost 5 bases at V and 9 bases at J; junction bases unmatched: 9. This CDR3 is 15 amino acids long. This CDR3 reads CASSHLGQGSSPLHF. In DNA, the CDR3 is TGTGCCAGCAGCCACCTCGGACAGGGAAGTTCACCCCTCCACTTT.